Listed below are T cell receptor beta chains from one sample, sequenced in a study of control samples from healthy donors and cancer patients. Sequencing was performed with immunoSEQ multiplex PCR; in TCRdb, only in-frame clones are kept and a portion is missing. There are 55,000 to 85,000 clones in the sample; 85% to 90% occur only once, and around a fifth lies in the top ten. The specimen sequenced was PBMCs. The source of these receptors is a man in his 60s with lung cancer. The CDR3 runs from the conserved cysteine through the conserved F or W. Each record gives: V gene, D gene, clone size, J gene, CDR3 protein, CDR3 DNA. D genes are given only for firm matches. Expanded clones are given a class, and other clones once, few, many or no size at all.

>TRBV5-1|.|.|TRBJ2-1
CASSLYNEQFF
TGCGCCAGCAGCTTGTATAATGAGCAGTTCTTC
>TRBV7-9|.|.|TRBJ1-1
CASRNTEAFF
TGTGCCAGCCGGAACACTGAAGCTTTCTTT
>TRBV21-1|.|.|TRBJ1-4
CASSKAGQIGRFF
TGTGCCAGCAGCAAAGCTGGACAGATAGGTAGGTTTTTT
>TRBV19|.|.|TRBJ1-2
CASSIGGDTFQSYTF
TGTGCCAGTAGTATAGGTGGGGACACCTTCCAGAGCTACACCTTC
>TRBV30|.|.|TRBJ1-2
CAWRSLGSSGYTF
TGTGCCTGGAGATCCCTGGGCTCGAGCGGCTACACCTTC
>TRBV25-1|TRBD1|.|TRBJ2-5
CASSDTTGTGGGETQYF
TGTGCCAGCAGTGATACAACCGGGACAGGGGGAGGCGAGACCCAGTACTTC
>TRBV24-1|.|.|TRBJ2-1
CATSDFKYNEQFF
TGTGCCACCAGTGATTTCAAGTACAATGAGCAGTTCTTC
>TRBV9|.|.|TRBJ1-2
CASSVEAGAYGYTF
TGTGCCAGCAGCGTAGAGGCTGGGGCCTATGGCTACACCTTC
>TRBV15|.|.|TRBJ1-1
CATSRDTGAAEAFF
TGTGCCACCAGCAGAGATACTGGGGCGGCTGAAGCTTTCTTT
>TRBV3-1/TRBV3-2|.|.|TRBJ2-2
CASSLGHANTGELFF
TGTGCCAGCAGCCTAGGACACGCGAACACCGGGGAGCTGTTTTTT
>TRBV19|TRBD2|.|TRBJ2-5
CASSIAVAGGGETQYF
TGTGCCAGTAGTATAGCGGTAGCGGGGGGCGGAGAGACCCAGTACTTC
>TRBV14|.|.|TRBJ2-1
CASSQPVGEQFF
TGTGCCAGCAGCCAGCCTGTGGGGGAGCAGTTCTTC
>TRBV5-4|.|.|TRBJ2-7
CASSLGGERYEQYF
TGTGCCAGCAGCTTGGGCGGGGAACGGTACGAGCAGTACTTC
>TRBV19|.|.|TRBJ2-2
CASSIRGLNTGELFF
TGTGCCAGTAGTATCAGAGGGCTGAACACCGGGGAGCTGTTTTTT
>TRBV6-5|.|.|TRBJ2-3
CASGGSGATDTQYF
TGTGCCAGCGGGGGATCGGGGGCCACAGATACGCAGTATTTT
>TRBV7-6|.|.|TRBJ1-1
CASSSNQGLNTEAFF
TGTGCCAGCAGTTCAAATCAGGGGTTGAACACTGAAGCTTTCTTT
>TRBV3-1/TRBV3-2|.|.|TRBJ1-4
CASSLSRGANEKLFF
TGTGCCAGCAGCCTGTCACGCGGGGCTAATGAAAAACTGTTTTTT
>TRBV24-1|.|.|TRBJ1-4
CATSTGRGGEKLFF
TGTGCCACCTCTACAGGCCGTGGGGGTGAAAAACTGTTTTTT
>TRBV3-1/TRBV3-2|.|.|TRBJ1-1
CASSPQGVGTEAFF
TGTGCCAGCAGCCCCCAAGGGGTTGGCACTGAAGCTTTCTTT
>TRBV9|.|.|TRBJ2-2
CASGRGGSTGELFF
TGTGCCAGCGGAAGGGGTGGTTCCACCGGGGAGCTGTTTTTT
>TRBV6-5|TRBD1|.|TRBJ1-2
CASRLGTGGRGYTF
TGTGCCAGCAGATTAGGGACAGGGGGCCGGGGCTACACCTTC
>TRBV10-3|TRBD1|once|TRBJ1-4
CAISASTGSNEKLFF
TGTGCCATCAGTGCTTCGACAGGGAGTAATGAAAAACTGTTTTTT
>TRBV7-2|.|once|TRBJ1-4
CASSPRYVGEKLFF
TGTGCCAGCAGCCCGCGATACGTCGGTGAAAAACTGTTTTTT
>TRBV5-1|.|.|TRBJ1-5
CASSRDGEIQPQHF
TGCGCCAGCAGCCGGGACGGCGAGATTCAGCCCCAGCATTTT
>TRBV5-1|.|.|TRBJ1-1
CASSLEALNTEAFF
TGCGCCAGCAGCTTGGAGGCCCTAAACACTGAAGCTTTCTTT
>TRBV24-1|.|.|TRBJ1-6
CATSDGLGGVNSPLHF
TGTGCCACCAGTGATGGATTGGGGGGCGTTAATTCACCCCTCCACTTT
>TRBV12-3/TRBV12-4|.|.|TRBJ2-2
CASRQGMNGELFF
TGTGCCAGCAGGCAGGGGATGAACGGGGAGCTGTTTTTT
>TRBV25-1|.|once|TRBJ1-6
CASTPPGANYNSPLHF
TGTGCCAGCACCCCCCCAGGGGCAAATTATAATTCACCCCTCCACTTT
>TRBV5-1|TRBD1|.|TRBJ1-1
CASSSLGQGNTEAFF
TGCGCCAGCAGCTCCCTCGGACAGGGGAACACTGAAGCTTTCTTT
>TRBV5-6|.|.|TRBJ1-6
CASGYGGLNNSPLHF
TGTGCCAGCGGGTATGGGGGTTTAAATAATTCACCCCTCCACTTT
>TRBV6-5|TRBD1|.|TRBJ2-1
CASSWDRGPEQFF
TGTGCCAGCAGTTGGGACAGGGGGCCTGAGCAGTTCTTC
>TRBV2|.|.|TRBJ1-5
CASSDGDGNQPQHF
TGTGCCAGCAGTGACGGGGATGGCAATCAGCCCCAGCATTTT
>TRBV6-5|TRBD1|once|TRBJ1-5
CASSSPGGVNQPQHF
TGTGCCAGCAGCTCCCCAGGGGGGGTTAATCAGCCCCAGCATTTT
>TRBV6-5|TRBD1|.|TRBJ1-5
CASRGTGDQPQHF
TGTGCCAGCAGGGGGACAGGGGATCAGCCCCAGCATTTT
>TRBV18|.|.|TRBJ1-6
CASSPGGADSPLHF
TGTGCCAGCTCACCAGGGGGCGCAGATTCACCCCTCCACTTT
>TRBV18|.|.|TRBJ1-5
CASSLAQAGNQPQHF
TGTGCCAGCTCTCTCGCCCAGGCGGGCAATCAGCCCCAGCATTTT
>TRBV6-4|.|.|TRBJ2-5
CASSESELGTQYF
TGTGCCAGCAGTGAATCCGAGTTAGGGACCCAGTACTTC
>TRBV30|.|.|TRBJ1-6
CAWSQGNSPLHF
TGTGCCTGGAGCCAGGGGAACTCACCCCTCCACTTT
>TRBV30|.|.|TRBJ1-6
CAWSDTGSRGYNSPLHF
TGTGCCTGGAGTGATACGGGGAGTAGGGGATATAATTCACCCCTCCACTTT
>TRBV2|.|once|TRBJ2-7
CASSGRETGEQCF
TGTGCCAGCAGTGGTAGGGAAACGGGTGAGCAGTGCTTC
>TRBV3-1/TRBV3-2|.|.|TRBJ2-3
CASSLSGPDTQYF
TGTGCCAGCAGCCTTAGTGGGCCAGATACGCAGTATTTT